Below are 11 T cell receptor beta chains sequenced from a single sample in a study of cytomegalovirus exposure and HLA in healthy donors. Primers for the PCR totalled 60 Vbeta and 13 Jbeta. Data came from immunoSEQ multiplex PCR; TCRdb stores just in-frame clones and leaves some out. The sample records 70,000 to 100,000 clones, 75% to 85% being singletons. The sequenced sample consisted of PBMCs. The receptors shown here come from a man aged 18-30 years in good health and CMV-seronegative.

With respect to this clone: Other nucleotide sequences in the sample specify the same CDR3. The genes are TRBV27 and TRBJ1-1, with D maybe TRBD1 (6 bases). Trimming cost V 6 bases and J 1 base, with 6 bases left between them. The germline CDR1 and CDR2 sequences are MNHEY and SMNVEV (reference sequence). This CDR3 is built from 12 residues. The CDR3 bases are TGTGCCAGCAGGACAGGGAACACTGAAGCTTTCTTT. Amino acid sequence: CASRTGNTEAFF.

The chain uses TRBV5-1 and TRBJ2-3, with D maybe TRBD2 (7 bases). CDR3 length: 14 residues. Trimming pared 1 base from V and 5 bases from J, leaving 11 bases between. Germline lookup yields CDR1 SGHRS and CDR2 YFSETQ. CDR3 loop: CASSLSGGQDTQYF. The CDR3 DNA is TGCGCCAGCAGCTTGTCGGGGGGCCAAGATACGCAGTATTTT.

The rearrangement links TRBV19 to TRBJ1-4, with TRBD1 matching over 7 bases. V lost 10 bases and J lost 0; bases outside the gene matches: 5. The CDR3 length is 14 residues. The V gene's germline CDR1 is LNHDA and CDR2 SQIVND (reference sequence). CDR3 DNA sequence: TGTGCCACCGGACAGGAGTCAACTAATGAAAAACTGTTTTTT. Translating gives CATGQESTNEKLFF.

The chain joins TRBV28 to TRBJ1-1; 11 bases agree with TRBD1. Germline V gene lookup returns CDR1 MDHEN and CDR2 SYDVKM. Germline trimming cut 6 bases from V and 2 bases from J; bases unmatched to any gene: 8. CDR3 length equals 16 residues. The CDR3: CASRPGQGALNTEAFF. The CDR3 DNA reads TGTGCCAGCAGACCTGGACAGGGGGCATTAAACACTGAAGCTTTCTTT.

The chain carries TRBV5-1 and TRBJ1-5; TRBD1 is a possible D gene (5 bases). CDR1 and CDR2 (germline): SGHRS, YFSETQ. V was shortened by 0 bases and J by 7 bases, with 11 bases between the two germline ends. CDR3 size: 14 residues. This chain's CDR3 is CASSLGGGGQPQHF. DNA for the CDR3: TGCGCCAGCAGCTTGGGAGGTGGGGGGCAGCCCCAGCATTTT.

The J gene is TRBJ1-3, the V gene TRBV30; the match to TRBD1 covers 8 bases. The CDR3 has 16 residues. Trimming at V came to 5 bases and at J to 4 bases, leaving 13 bases not matched to a gene. Germline CDR1 and CDR2: GTSNPN and SVGIG (reference sequence). The CDR3 here is CAWSRTRTGWGNTIYF. Written as DNA, the CDR3 is TGTGCCTGGTCCCGTACCCGGACAGGGTGGGGAAACACCATATATTTT.

This clone was detected only once. The chain combines TRBV7-3 with TRBJ1-1, with D possibly matching TRBD1 (5 bases). The ends were cut back, 4 bases at V and 1 base at J, with 7 bases in the middle. Germline assignment: CDR1 SGHTA and CDR2 FQGTGA. The CDR3 runs 13 residues. The CDR3 bases are TGTGCCAGCAGCTATCAGGGGAACACTGAAGCTTTCTTT. Encoded protein: CASSYQGNTEAFF. The complete variable domain, with remaining parts taken from reference TRBV7-3 and TRBJ1-1, reads GAGVSQTPSNKVTEKGKYVELRCDPISGHTALYWYRQSLGQGPEFLIYFQGTGAADDSGLPNDRFFAVRPEGSVSTLKIQRTERGDSAVYLCASSYQGNTEAFFGQGTRLTVV.

This clone was recorded only once. This chain uses TRBV19 with TRBJ2-2; tentatively, D is TRBD1 (6 bases). This CDR3 has 18 residues. Germline CDR1 LNHDA, CDR2 SQIVND (reference sequence). V lost 7 bases and J lost 4, with 25 bases in between. The chain's CDR3 is CASTQGWGRGGGTGELFF. In DNA form, the CDR3 reads TGTGCCAGTACCCAAGGATGGGGAAGAGGGGGTGGCACCGGGGAGCTGTTTTTT.

The chain uses TRBV7-2 and TRBJ1-6, with D possibly being TRBD1 (6 bases). The CDR3 spans 15 residues. Germline CDR1 reads SGHTA; CDR2 reads FQGNSA. The germline V and J ends were trimmed by 7 bases and 8 bases, with 18 bases remaining between them. The CDR3 DNA reads TGTGCCAGCACTCTAAGGGGGGGCGAGCATTCACCCCTCCACTTT. It codes for CASTLRGGEHSPLHF.

The chain combines TRBV19 with TRBJ1-6; 10 bases match TRBD1. From germline, CDR1 is LNHDA and CDR2 SQIVND (reference sequence). After removal of 3 bases from V and 10 bases from J, the junction contained 9 bases not matched to a gene. CDR3 size: 16 residues. CDR3 nucleotide sequence: TGTGCCAGTAGTATGGGCCCCGGGACAGGGGAATCACCCCTCCACTTT. Its translation: CASSMGPGTGESPLHF.

The chain joins TRBV7-6 to TRBJ1-2; D may be TRBD1 (6 bases). The V end lost 5 bases, the J end lost 4 bases, and 14 bases lay between the germline ends. The CDR3 contains 14 residues. Per the germline V gene, CDR1 is SGHVS and CDR2 is FNYEAQ. The CDR3: CASSDRSGVYGYTF. The CDR3, as DNA: TGTGCCAGCAGCGACAGGAGCGGCGTCTATGGCTACACCTTC.